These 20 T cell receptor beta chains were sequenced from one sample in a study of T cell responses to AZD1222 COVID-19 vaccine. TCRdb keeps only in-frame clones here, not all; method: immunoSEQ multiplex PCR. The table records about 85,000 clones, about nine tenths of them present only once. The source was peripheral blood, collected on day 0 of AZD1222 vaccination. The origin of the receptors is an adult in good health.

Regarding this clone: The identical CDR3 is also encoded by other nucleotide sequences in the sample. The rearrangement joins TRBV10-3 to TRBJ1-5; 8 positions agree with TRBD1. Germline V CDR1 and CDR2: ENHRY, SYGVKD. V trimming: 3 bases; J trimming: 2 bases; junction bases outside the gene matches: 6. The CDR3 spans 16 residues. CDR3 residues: CAISDTDRGGNQPQHF. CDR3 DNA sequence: TGTGCCATCAGTGATACCGACAGGGGAGGCAATCAGCCCCAGCATTTT.

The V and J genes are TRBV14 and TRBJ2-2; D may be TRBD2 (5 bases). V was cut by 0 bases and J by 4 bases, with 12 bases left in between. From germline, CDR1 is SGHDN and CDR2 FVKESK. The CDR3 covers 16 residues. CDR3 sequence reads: CASSQDLWRPTGELFF. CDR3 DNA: TGTGCCAGCAGCCAAGATTTATGGAGGCCCACCGGGGAGCTGTTTTTT.

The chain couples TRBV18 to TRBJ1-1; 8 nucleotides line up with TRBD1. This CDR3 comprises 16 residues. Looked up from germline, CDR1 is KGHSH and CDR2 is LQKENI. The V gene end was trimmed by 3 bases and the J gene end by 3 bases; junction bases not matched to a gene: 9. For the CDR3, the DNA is TGTGCCAGCTCACCGGGGGCCTCGGGACAGGACACTGAAGCTTTCTTT. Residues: CASSPGASGQDTEAFF.

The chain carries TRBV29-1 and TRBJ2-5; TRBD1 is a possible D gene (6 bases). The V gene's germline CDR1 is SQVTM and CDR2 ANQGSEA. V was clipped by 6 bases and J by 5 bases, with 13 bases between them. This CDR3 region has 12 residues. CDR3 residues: CSVMNDRETQYF. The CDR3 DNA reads TGCAGCGTCATGAACGACAGGGAGACCCAGTACTTC.

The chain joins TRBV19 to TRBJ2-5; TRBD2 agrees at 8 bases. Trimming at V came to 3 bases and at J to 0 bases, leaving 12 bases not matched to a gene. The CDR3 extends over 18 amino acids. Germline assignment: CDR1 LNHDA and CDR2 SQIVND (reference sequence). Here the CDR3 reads CASSIAGGVTLNQETQYF. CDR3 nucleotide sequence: TGTGCCAGTAGTATTGCGGGGGGAGTAACACTCAACCAAGAGACCCAGTACTTC. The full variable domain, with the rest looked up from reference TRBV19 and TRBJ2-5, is DGGITQSPKYLFRKEGQNVTLSCEQNLNHDAMYWYRQDPGQGLRLIYYSQIVNDFQKGDIAEGYSVSREKKESFPLTVTSAQKNPTAFYLCASSIAGGVTLNQETQYFGPGTRLLVL.

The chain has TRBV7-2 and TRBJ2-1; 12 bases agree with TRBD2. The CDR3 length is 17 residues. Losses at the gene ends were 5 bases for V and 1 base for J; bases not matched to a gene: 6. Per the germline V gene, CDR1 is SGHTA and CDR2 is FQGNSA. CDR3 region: CASSTRTSGMSYNEQFF. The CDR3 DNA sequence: TGTGCCAGCAGCACTCGGACTAGCGGGATGTCCTACAATGAGCAGTTCTTC.

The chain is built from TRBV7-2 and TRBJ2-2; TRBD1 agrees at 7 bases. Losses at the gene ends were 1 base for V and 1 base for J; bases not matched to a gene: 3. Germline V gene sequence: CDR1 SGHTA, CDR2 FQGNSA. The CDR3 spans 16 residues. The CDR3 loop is CASSLETGKNTGELFF. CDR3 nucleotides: TGTGCCAGCAGCTTAGAGACAGGGAAGAACACCGGGGAGCTGTTTTTT.

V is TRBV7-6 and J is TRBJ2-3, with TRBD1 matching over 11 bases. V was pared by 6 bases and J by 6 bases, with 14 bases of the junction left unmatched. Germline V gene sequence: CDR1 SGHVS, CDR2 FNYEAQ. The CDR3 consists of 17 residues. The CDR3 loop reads CASSSDNPGTGGDTQYF. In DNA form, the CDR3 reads TGTGCCAGCAGTAGTGATAATCCTGGGACAGGGGGGGATACGCAGTATTTT.

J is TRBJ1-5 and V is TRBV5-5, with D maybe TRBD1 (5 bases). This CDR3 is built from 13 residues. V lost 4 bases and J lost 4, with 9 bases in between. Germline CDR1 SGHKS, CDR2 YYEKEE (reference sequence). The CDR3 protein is CASSRDGNQPQHF. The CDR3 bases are TGTGCCAGCAGCCGGGACGGTAATCAGCCCCAGCATTTT.

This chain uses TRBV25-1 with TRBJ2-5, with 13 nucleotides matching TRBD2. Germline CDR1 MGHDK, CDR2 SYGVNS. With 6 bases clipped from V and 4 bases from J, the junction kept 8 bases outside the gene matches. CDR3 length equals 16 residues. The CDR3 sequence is CASRVGLAGVIETQYF. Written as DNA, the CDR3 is TGTGCCAGCAGGGTAGGACTAGCGGGAGTCATAGAGACCCAGTACTTC.

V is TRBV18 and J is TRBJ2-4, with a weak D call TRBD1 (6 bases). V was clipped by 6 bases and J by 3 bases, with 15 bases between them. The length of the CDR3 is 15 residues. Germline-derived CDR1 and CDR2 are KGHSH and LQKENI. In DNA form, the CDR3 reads TGTGCCAGCTCCTCCGGACAGTACGACAAAAACATTCAGTACTTC. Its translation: CASSSGQYDKNIQYF.

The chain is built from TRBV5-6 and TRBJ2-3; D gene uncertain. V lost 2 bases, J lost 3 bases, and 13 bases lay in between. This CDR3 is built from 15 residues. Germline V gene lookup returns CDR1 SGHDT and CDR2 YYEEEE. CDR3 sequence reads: CASSFAQFWTDTQYF. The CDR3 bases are TGTGCCAGCAGCTTCGCTCAATTCTGGACAGATACGCAGTATTTT.

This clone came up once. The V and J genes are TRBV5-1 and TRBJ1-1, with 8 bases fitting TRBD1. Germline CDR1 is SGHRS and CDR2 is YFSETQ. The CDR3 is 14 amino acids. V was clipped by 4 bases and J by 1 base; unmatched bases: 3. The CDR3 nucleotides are TGCGCCAGCAGCCCAGGGGGCGCGAACACTGAAGCTTTCTTT. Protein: CASSPGGANTEAFF.

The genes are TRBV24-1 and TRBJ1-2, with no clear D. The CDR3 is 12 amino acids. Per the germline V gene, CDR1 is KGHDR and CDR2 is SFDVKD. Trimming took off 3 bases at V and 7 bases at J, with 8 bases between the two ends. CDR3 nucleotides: TGTGCCACCAGTGATGACCTGGGTGGCTACACCTTC. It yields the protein CATSDDLGGYTF.

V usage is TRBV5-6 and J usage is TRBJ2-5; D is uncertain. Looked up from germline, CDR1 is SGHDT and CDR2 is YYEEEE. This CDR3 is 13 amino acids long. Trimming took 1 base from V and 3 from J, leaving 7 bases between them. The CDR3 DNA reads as TGTGCCAGCAGCTTGCGGGCAGAAGAGACCCAGTACTTC. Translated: CASSLRAEETQYF.

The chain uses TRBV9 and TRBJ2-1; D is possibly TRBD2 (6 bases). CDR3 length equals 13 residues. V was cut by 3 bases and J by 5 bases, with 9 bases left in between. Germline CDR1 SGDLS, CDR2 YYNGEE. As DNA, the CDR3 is TGTGCCAGCAGCGAGTGGGGGGACAATGAGCAGTTCTTC. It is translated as CASSEWGDNEQFF.

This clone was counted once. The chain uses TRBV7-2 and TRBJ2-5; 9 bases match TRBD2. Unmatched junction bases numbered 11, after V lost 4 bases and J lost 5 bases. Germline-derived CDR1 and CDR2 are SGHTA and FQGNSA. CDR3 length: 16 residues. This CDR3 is CASSYPLAGGGETQYF. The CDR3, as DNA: TGTGCCAGCAGCTACCCCTTGGCGGGAGGGGGTGAGACCCAGTACTTC.

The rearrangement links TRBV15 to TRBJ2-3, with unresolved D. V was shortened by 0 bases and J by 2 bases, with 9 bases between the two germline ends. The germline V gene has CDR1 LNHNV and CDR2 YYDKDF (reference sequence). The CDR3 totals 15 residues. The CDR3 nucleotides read TGTGCCACCAGCAGAGATCCGGGCTCCACAGATACGCAGTATTTT. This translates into CATSRDPGSTDTQYF.

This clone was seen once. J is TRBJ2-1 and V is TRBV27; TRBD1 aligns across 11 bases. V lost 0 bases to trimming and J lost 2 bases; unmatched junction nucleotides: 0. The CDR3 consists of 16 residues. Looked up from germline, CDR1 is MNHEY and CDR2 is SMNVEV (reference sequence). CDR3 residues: CASSLSGQGAYNEQFF. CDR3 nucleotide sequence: TGTGCCAGCAGTTTATCGGGACAGGGGGCCTACAATGAGCAGTTCTTC.

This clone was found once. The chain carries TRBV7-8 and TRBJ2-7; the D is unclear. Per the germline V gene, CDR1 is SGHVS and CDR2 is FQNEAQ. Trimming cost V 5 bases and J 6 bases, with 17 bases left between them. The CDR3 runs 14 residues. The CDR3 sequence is CASSASLVPSEQYF. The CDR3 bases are TGTGCCAGCAGCGCCTCACTGGTGCCCTCCGAGCAGTACTTC.